Below, 26 T cell receptor beta chains from the same sample are listed, as sequenced in a study of vaccination and CD4 T cells after COVID-19. These receptors' targets are unknown. Sequenced with the Oncomine TCR Beta short-read assay was DNA taken from cultured CD4+ T cells. From the PCR reads, TCRdb called clonotypes with MiXCR, one entry per CDR3 protein. The sample shows some 16,000 distinct CDR3 sequences, around 47% of them seen only once. The treatment is: approximately nine-day PBMC culture with coronavirus spike peptide pools or control peptides (ViraFEST assay). The sample was CD4+ T cells from blood, cultured in vitro, taken after SARS-CoV-2 vaccination. The source is a human donor who had recovered from COVID-19.

This clonotype has a handful of counts. Germline and junction disagree at one end, which may indicate a read error. The chain is built from TRBV7-9 and TRBJ2-5; D is undetermined. Per the germline V gene, CDR1 is SEHNR and CDR2 is FQNEAQ (reference sequence). The CDR3 loop spans 13 amino acids. CDR3 DNA: TGTGCCGGAGACCTAGACTTAGAAGACACCCAGTACTTC. As protein: CAGDLDLEDTQYF.

This clonotype was observed a handful of times. The chain carries TRBV7-9 and TRBJ2-3, with 7 nucleotides matching TRBD1. The germline V gene has CDR1 SEHNR and CDR2 FQNEAQ (reference sequence). V lost 5 bases, J lost 1 base, and 15 bases stayed unmatched. There are 18 residues in the CDR3. CDR3 protein: CASSPRYRQGRRTDTQYF. CDR3 in DNA: TGTGCCAGCAGCCCGAGATATCGACAGGGCCGACGCACAGATACGCAGTATTTT.

The V and J genes are TRBV7-2 and TRBJ2-5; D not resolved. In germline, CDR1 is SGHTA, CDR2 FQGNSA. Trimming took off 3 bases at V and 3 bases at J, with 20 bases between the two ends. This CDR3 region has 17 residues. CDR3 coding DNA: TGTGCCAGCAGCTTGTTCAGTTATGGCATAGTGGAAGAGACCCAGTACTTC. Protein sequence: CASSLFSYGIVEETQYF.

The chain employs TRBV6-5 and TRBJ2-4; D remains ambiguous. From germline, CDR1 is MNHEY and CDR2 SVGAGI. The CDR3 loop spans 15 amino acids. The V end was cut by 3 bases, the J end by 3 bases, with 12 bases between. The DNA for the CDR3 is TGTGCCAGCAGTTATGTAGTTGGGGTCAAAAACATTCAGTACTTC. Its translation: CASSYVVGVKNIQYF.

J is TRBJ2-7 and V is TRBV28; TRBD1 matches at 9 bases. This CDR3 contains 15 residues. CDR1 is MDHEN, CDR2 SYDVKM, per germline. Trimming removed 4 bases from V and 5 bases from J; junction bases left unmatched: 9. CDR3 sequence reads: CASSSTGTGLNEQYF. The CDR3 region has the DNA TGTGCCAGCAGTTCGACCGGGACAGGGCTCAACGAGCAGTACTTC.

This clonotype is medium-sized within its sample. The chain combines TRBV10-2 with TRBJ2-4; the D gene could be TRBD1 or TRBD2 (5 bases each). The CDR3 sequence is 15 residues long. Germline V gene data show CDR1 as WSHSY and CDR2 as SAAADI. Trimming removed 3 bases from V and 3 bases from J, with 12 bases in between. Here the CDR3 DNA reads TGCGCCAGCAGTGAATACAGAGGGGACAAAAACATTCAGTACTTC. The encoded protein is CASSEYRGDKNIQYF.

This chain uses TRBV4-2 with TRBJ1-2, with unresolved D. Trimming left V 0 bases short and J 8 bases short, with 19 bases between. Germline V CDR1 and CDR2: LGHNA, YNFKEQ. The CDR3 spans 16 residues. The CDR3 DNA follows: TGTGCCAGCAGCCAAGAGGCCTTGGTTATGAGCAGGGGCTACACCTTC. This gives the protein CASSQEALVMSRGYTF.

The V call is TRBV7-9, the J call TRBJ2-1, with 8 bases identical to TRBD2. The V gene's germline CDR1 is SEHNR and CDR2 FQNEAQ (reference sequence). The CDR3 is made up of 16 amino acids. The trim removed 2 bases at V and 7 bases at J, leaving 10 bases unmatched. DNA for the CDR3: TGTGCCAGCAGCTTATTTGCGGGGGGCCCTAGGAATGAGCAGTTCTTC. It translates to CASSLFAGGPRNEQFF.

This clonotype counts as medium-sized. The rearrangement uses TRBV20-1 and TRBJ2-1; D is perhaps TRBD2 (6 bases). Germline V gives CDR1 DFQATT, CDR2 SNEGSKA (reference sequence). This CDR3 spans 16 amino acids. V gave up 5 bases and J gave up 3 bases, with 20 bases separating them. CDR3 region: CSAHGVGTFGYNEQFF. The CDR3 region has the DNA TGCAGTGCTCACGGGGTGGGGACTTTCGGCTACAATGAGCAGTTCTTC.

This clonotype is a singleton in its sample. The chain is built from TRBV30 and TRBJ1-1; D might be TRBD1 (6 bases). Looked up from germline, CDR1 is GTSNPN and CDR2 is SVGIG (reference sequence). Trimming cost V 1 base and J 6 bases, with 12 bases left between them. The CDR3 sequence is 13 residues long. The CDR3 bases are TGTGCCTGGAGTGGCGGGGGGGGCCCTGAAGCTTTCTTT. Translating it yields CAWSGGGGPEAFF.

On this clonotype: Mismatch with germline at one junction end may stem from a read error. The V and J genes are TRBV29-1 and TRBJ2-5; 8 bases agree with TRBD1. The CDR3 contains 12 residues. Germline loops: CDR1 SQVTM, CDR2 ANQGSEA. CDR3 protein: CGVGTGLMTQYF. CDR3 bases: TGCGGCGTGGGGACAGGTTTAATGACCCAGTACTTC. Combining the CDR3 with reference TRBV29-1 and TRBJ2-5 gives the whole variable domain SAVISQKPSRDICQRGTSLTIQCQVDSQVTMMFWYRQQPGQSLTLIATANQGSEATYESGFVIDKFPISRPNLTFSTLTVSNMSPEDSSIYLCGVGTGLMTQYFGPGTRLLVL.

This clonotype was observed a few times. The V call is TRBV20-1, the J call TRBJ1-5; D is perhaps TRBD1 (5 bases). This CDR3 has 15 residues. V dropped 0 bases and J dropped 5 bases, with 14 bases sitting between them. Looked up from germline, CDR1 is DFQATT and CDR2 is SNEGSKA (reference sequence). The CDR3 coding sequence is TGCAGTGCTAGAGATCAGGGTGGCGGTCATCAGCCCCAGCATTTT. Its translation: CSARDQGGGHQPQHF.

CDR3 DNA sequence: TGTGCCAGCCCATATACGGGACTAGCGGGAAACCGGAACACCGGGGAGCTGTTTTTT. Its translation is CASPYTGLAGNRNTGELFF. The V gene is TRBV7-3, the J gene TRBJ2-2; 13 bases map to TRBD2. V gave up 8 bases and J gave up 1 base; unmatched junction bases: 13. Germline CDR1 SGHTA, CDR2 FQGTGA. The CDR3 contains 19 residues.

The V and J genes are TRBV6-5 and TRBJ2-1; 16 nucleotides line up with TRBD2. CDR3 length equals 20 residues. The V segment lost 0 bases and the J segment 7 bases; nucleotides outside the gene matches: 12. Germline lookup yields CDR1 MNHEY and CDR2 SVGAGI. The CDR3 loop is CASSYSISGTSGRGGNEQFF. CDR3 in DNA: TGTGCCAGCAGTTACTCGATTTCGGGGACTAGCGGGAGGGGTGGGAATGAGCAGTTCTTC.

The chain joins TRBV10-3 to TRBJ2-5; D possibly corresponds to TRBD1 (5 bases). V dropped 0 bases and J dropped 4 bases, with 9 bases sitting between them. The CDR3 sequence is 14 residues long. CDR1 is ENHRY, CDR2 SYGVKD, per germline. The CDR3 coding sequence is TGTGCCATCAGTGAGTCGCAGGGTAGAGAGACCCAGTACTTC. Its translation: CAISESQGRETQYF.

This clonotype was counted a few times. The V gene is TRBV6-1, the J gene TRBJ1-3; unclear D gene. The length of the CDR3 is 14 residues. CDR1 is MNHNS and CDR2 is SASEGT in the germline V gene. The V gene lost 7 bases and the J gene lost 1 base, with 11 bases spanning the gap. The CDR3 protein is CASISPLSGNTIYF. CDR3 bases: TGTGCCAGCATTAGCCCGCTTTCTGGAAACACCATATATTTT.

The J gene is TRBJ2-6, the V gene TRBV6-5; tentative D call: TRBD1 (5 bases). The germline CDR1 and CDR2 sequences are MNHEY and SVGAGI. V was clipped by 2 bases and J by 2 bases, with 10 bases between them. The CDR3 extends over 16 amino acids. The CDR3 is CASSYTRVAGANVLTF. In DNA, the CDR3 is TGTGCCAGCAGTTACACCAGGGTAGCTGGGGCCAACGTCCTGACTTTC.

This chain uses TRBV2 with TRBJ1-5, with D hard to call. The CDR3 has 17 residues. Looked up from germline, CDR1 is SNHLY and CDR2 is FYNNEI. Trimming cost V 0 bases and J 3 bases, with 15 bases left between them. CDR3 bases: TGTGCCAGCAGTGAAGCCGGGTTTGGGATTCCCAATCAGCCCCAGCATTTT. Translation gives CASSEAGFGIPNQPQHF.

The chain joins TRBV15 to TRBJ2-7; 8 nucleotides match TRBD2. The CDR3 loop spans 17 amino acids. Germline V CDR1 and CDR2: LNHNV, YYDKDF (reference sequence). V was pared by 1 base and J by 1 base, with 9 bases of the junction left unmatched. CDR3 residues: CATSRVPRERGSYEQYF. CDR3 nucleotide sequence: TGTGCCACCAGCAGAGTCCCGCGGGAGCGGGGGTCCTACGAGCAGTACTTC.

This chain joins TRBV7-9 and TRBJ2-7, with D perhaps matching TRBD1 (5 bases). The CDR3 extends over 16 amino acids. Germline values: CDR1 SEHNR, CDR2 FQNEAQ (reference sequence). Trimming left V 5 bases short and J 4 bases short, with 21 bases between. CDR3 nucleotides: TGTGCCAGCAGCAATTATGACAGAAGAAGAGAGTACGAGCAGTACTTC. Amino acids: CASSNYDRRREYEQYF.

This clonotype was detected only a few times. The chain combines TRBV7-8 with TRBJ1-1; no firm D call. V dropped 0 bases and J dropped 2 bases, with 16 bases sitting between them. Germline assignment: CDR1 SGHVS and CDR2 FQNEAQ. This CDR3 has 17 amino acids. CDR3 amino acids: CASSLALGFGRNTEAFF. The CDR3 bases are TGTGCCAGCAGCTTAGCGCTTGGGTTTGGGCGAAACACTGAAGCTTTCTTT. The variable domain in full, with the rest retrieved from reference TRBV7-8 and TRBJ1-1, is GAGVSQSPRYKVAKRGQDVALRCDPISGHVSLFWYQQALGQGPEFLTYFQNEAQLDKSGLPSDRFFAERPEGSVSTLKIQRTQQEDSAVYLCASSLALGFGRNTEAFFGQGTRLTVV.

This chain joins TRBV11-2 and TRBJ2-1; a weak D match, TRBD1 (5 bases). Trimming took off 3 bases at V and 7 bases at J, with 16 bases between the two ends. The CDR3 spans 15 residues. The germline gives CDR1 SGHAT, CDR2 FQNNGV. The CDR3 DNA reads as TGTGCCAGCAGCTTCTGGCAGGGTGGTTTGAATGAGCAGTTCTTC. It yields the protein CASSFWQGGLNEQFF.

The chain recombines TRBV2 with TRBJ2-5, with D tentatively TRBD2 (5 bases). CDR3 length: 17 residues. The ends were cut back, 4 bases at V and 0 bases at J, with 18 bases in the middle. Looked up from germline, CDR1 is SNHLY and CDR2 is FYNNEI. CDR3 sequence: CASSASSTLMYQETQYF. The DNA of the CDR3 is TGTGCCAGCAGTGCGTCTAGCACTCTGATGTACCAAGAGACCCAGTACTTC.

This clonotype was counted between two and nine times. V and J are TRBV4-3 and TRBJ2-3, with TRBD2 identical over 10 bases. The CDR3 is 15 residues long. After removal of 3 bases from V and 4 bases from J, the junction contained 4 bases not matched to a gene. CDR1 and CDR2 from the germline V gene are LGHNA and YSLEER. The CDR3 sequence: CASSHGAGGSDTQYF. For the CDR3, the DNA is TGCGCCAGCAGCCATGGAGCGGGAGGGTCAGATACGCAGTATTTT.

V gene TRBV28 combines with J gene TRBJ2-7; TRBD1 agrees at 9 bases. Germline V CDR1 and CDR2: MDHEN, SYDVKM. This CDR3 spans 14 amino acids. V gave up 2 bases and J gave up 6 bases; unmatched junction bases: 5. As DNA, the CDR3 is TGTGCCAGCAGTTTAATGGGACAGGGAATCGAGCAGTACTTC. Translation gives CASSLMGQGIEQYF.

This clonotype came up a few times. The CDR3 loop is CASSRQGGSEAFF. CDR3 sequence (DNA): TGTGCCAGCTCCAGACAGGGTGGTAGTGAAGCTTTCTTT. This chain joins TRBV28 and TRBJ1-1; the match to TRBD1 covers 7 bases. Losses at the gene ends were 8 bases for V and 7 bases for J; bases not matched to a gene: 10. CDR1 MDHEN and CDR2 SYDVKM come from the germline V gene. The CDR3 consists of 13 residues.